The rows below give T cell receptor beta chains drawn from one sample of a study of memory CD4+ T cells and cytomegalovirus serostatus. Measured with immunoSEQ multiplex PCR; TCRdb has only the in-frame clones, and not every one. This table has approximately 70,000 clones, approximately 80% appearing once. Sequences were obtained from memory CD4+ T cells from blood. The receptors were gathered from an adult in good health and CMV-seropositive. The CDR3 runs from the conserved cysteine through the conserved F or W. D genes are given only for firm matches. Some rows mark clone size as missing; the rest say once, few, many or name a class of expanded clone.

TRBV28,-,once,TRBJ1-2,TGTGCCAGCAGCCCTACCGGGATCTATGGCTACACCTTC,CASSPTGIYGYTF
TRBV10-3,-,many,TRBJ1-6,TGTGCCATGTCCCTCGGGGAGAGGAATTCACCCCTCCACTTT,CAMSLGERNSPLHF
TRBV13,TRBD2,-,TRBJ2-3,TGTGCCAGCAGCTTAGGGACTAGCGGGGGTGCTGTTAGCACAGATACGCAGTATTTT,CASSLGTSGGAVSTDTQYF
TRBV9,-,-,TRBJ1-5,TGTGCCAGCAGCGTAGGGTTGGGGCCCAATCAGCCCCAGCATTTT,CASSVGLGPNQPQHF
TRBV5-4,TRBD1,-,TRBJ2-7,TGTGCCAGCAGCGGGGGACAGCCTTACGAGCAGTACTTC,CASSGGQPYEQYF
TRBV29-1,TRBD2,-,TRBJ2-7,TGCAGCGTTGAAGATAGACTAGCGGGTTCCTACGAGCAGTACTTC,CSVEDRLAGSYEQYF
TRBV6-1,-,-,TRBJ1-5,TGTGCCAGCAGCGCACAGGGATCCAATCAGCCCCAGCATTTT,CASSAQGSNQPQHF
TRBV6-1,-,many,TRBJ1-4,TGTGCCAGCAGTCATAGACCTTGGGCTGAAAAACTGTTTTTT,CASSHRPWAEKLFF
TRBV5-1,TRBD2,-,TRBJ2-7,TGCGCCAGCAGCTTGGCTGGGGGACTAGCGGGGGGGCTACACGAGCAGTACTTC,CASSLAGGLAGGLHEQYF
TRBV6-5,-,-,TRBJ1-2,TGTGCCAGTTCCCGGAGGTCGGAATCTATGGGCTACACCTTC,CASSRRSESMGYTF
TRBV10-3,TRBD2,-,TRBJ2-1,TGTGCCATCAGTCTTACCGGGACTAGCGGGTCGAGCTCCTACAATGAGCAGTTCTTC,CAISLTGTSGSSSYNEQFF
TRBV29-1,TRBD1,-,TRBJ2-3,TGCAGCGTGGGACAGGGGACAGATACGCAGTATTTT,CSVGQGTDTQYF
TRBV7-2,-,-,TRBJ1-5,TGTGCCAGCAGCTTAGGACATAGAAGCAATCAGCCCCAGCATTTT,CASSLGHRSNQPQHF
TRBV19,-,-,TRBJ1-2,TGTGCCAGTAGTATAGACAGATATGGCTACACCTTC,CASSIDRYGYTF
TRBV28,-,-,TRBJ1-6,TGTGCCAGCAGTTTATCTCCGGGTTATGATTCACCCCTCCACTTT,CASSLSPGYDSPLHF
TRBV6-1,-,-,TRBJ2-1,TGTGCCAGCAGTGAGGAGCGGCGGTTCTTC,CASSEERRFF
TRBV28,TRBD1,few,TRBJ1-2,TGTGCCAGTACTCCCCCGGGACAGGTCCTCTATGGCTACACCTTC,CASTPPGQVLYGYTF
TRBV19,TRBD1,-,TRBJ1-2,TGTGCCAGTAGCCAAAGTGTAACAGGGGGTCGTGGCTACACCTTC,CASSQSVTGGRGYTF
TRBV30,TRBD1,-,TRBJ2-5,TGTGCCTGGAGCGGGACAGAACGGCAAGAGACCCAGTACTTC,CAWSGTERQETQYF
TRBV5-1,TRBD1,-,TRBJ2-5,TGCGCCAGCAGCGGGGGGACAGGGGGTCAAGAGACCCAGTACTTC,CASSGGTGGQETQYF
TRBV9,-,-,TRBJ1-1,TGTGCCAGCAGCTCAGGGGAGCGTTTGAACACTGAAGCTTTCTTT,CASSSGERLNTEAFF
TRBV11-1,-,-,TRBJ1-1,TGTGCCAGCAGCTTAGCTGATATACACTCCACGGCTTTCTTT,CASSLADIHSTAFF
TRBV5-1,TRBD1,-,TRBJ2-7,TGCGCCAGCAGCTCGGGACAGGGAGGGTACGAGCAGTACTTC,CASSSGQGGYEQYF
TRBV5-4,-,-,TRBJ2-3,TGTGCCAGCAGCCCGCGACTAACCTCTAGCACAGATACGCAGTATTTT,CASSPRLTSSTDTQYF
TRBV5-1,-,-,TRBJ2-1,TGCGCCAGCAGCTCCGGACAGTTGAATGAGCAGTTCTTC,CASSSGQLNEQFF
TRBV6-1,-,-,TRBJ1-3,TGTTCCGCCAGGGAACGCGGAAACACCATATATTTT,CSARERGNTIYF
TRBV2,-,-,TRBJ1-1,TGTGCCAGCACCGAGGGGGGAGGGAGAACTGAAGCTTTCTTT,CASTEGGGRTEAFF
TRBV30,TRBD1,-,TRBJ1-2,TGTGCCTGGAGCAATCCAAGACAGGGTCGGTATGGCTACACCTTC,CAWSNPRQGRYGYTF
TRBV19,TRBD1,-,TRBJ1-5,TGTGCCAGTACCCCGGGACAGGGGGCTCAGCCCCAGCATTTT,CASTPGQGAQPQHF
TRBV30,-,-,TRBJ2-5,TGTGCCTGGAGTGCGCCGGGACAATACCAAGAGACCCAGTACTTC,CAWSAPGQYQETQYF
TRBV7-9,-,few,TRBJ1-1,TGTGCCAGCAGCGCCGAGGGCATAGGGACTGAAGCTTTCTTT,CASSAEGIGTEAFF
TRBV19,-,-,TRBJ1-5,TGTGCCAGTAGTTTACAACAGGGCCGGGATCAGCCCCAGCATTTT,CASSLQQGRDQPQHF
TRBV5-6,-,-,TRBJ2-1,TGTGCCAGCAGCGTGCGGCCCTGGGGCAAGAGCTCCTACAATGAGCAGTTCTTC,CASSVRPWGKSSYNEQFF